What follows describes a single T cell receptor beta chain. The data were obtained in a study of T cell responses to AZD1222 COVID-19 vaccine. With 6 bases removed from V and 8 bases from J, the gap between germline ends came to 11 bases. The length of the CDR3 is 13 residues. Germline V gives CDR1 SNHLY, CDR2 FYNNEI. Data came from immunoSEQ multiplex PCR; TCRdb stores just in-frame clones and leaves some out. This table holds 100,000 to 150,000 clones, just over 85% found once. Sequencing was performed on peripheral blood, taken on day 0 of AZD1222 vaccination. The chain employs TRBV2 and TRBJ1-6; D gene unclear. This receptor was identified in an adult in good health. The CDR3 is CASRGMVDSPLHF. As DNA, the CDR3 is TGTGCCAGCAGGGGGATGGTGGATTCACCCCTCCACTTT.